This TCR beta chain was recorded in a study of beta chain features in type 1 diabetes. On the study more broadly: No age, gender or cell yield differences were seen between patients and healthy donors.

The whole isolated RNA underwent reverse transcription, so sequencing captured expressed TCRB transcripts. Sequencing was performed with immunoSEQ multiplex PCR; in TCRdb, only in-frame clones are kept and a portion is missing. Here the sample spans hundreds of thousands of clones, about 14% being singletons. As regards this clone: Its antigen is currently unknown.

CDR3 length equals 15 residues. V lost 6 bases and J lost 3, with 16 bases in between. Germline CDR1 reads MNHEY; CDR2 reads SVGAGI. Overall study results and limits: Within each of all four CD4+ subsets, Type 1 diabetes patients had TCRB CDR3s that were moderately but significantly shorter. The naive, central memory and Treg TCRB repertoires of patients appeared to be more similar to one another than those of healthy donors.

It was via CD45RO/CCR7/CD25/CD127/CD95/CD27 that CD4+ naive, central memory, regulatory and stem cell-like memory cells were sorted. All of the sorted populations showed purity greater than 95%. The receptor was derived from a man aged 18 to 35 with type 1 diabetes. V is TRBV6-5 and J is TRBJ2-3; weak D call: TRBD1 (5 bases). What was sequenced was naive CD4+ T cells from blood. In DNA, the CDR3 is TGTGCCAGCAGGAGAACGGACACTTGGACAGATACGCAGTATTTT. Amino acids: CASRRTDTWTDTQYF.